This TCR beta chain derives from a study of regulatory T cells in long-lasting Graves disease. Study in general: Persistence in Graves' disease denoted antithyroid drug use beyond 5 years alongside positive TSH receptor antibodies. Study-wide results and caveats: Sample size was small, which may have lowered accuracy.

Sequencing libraries for TCR beta were prepared with iRepertoire HTBI primers and Arm-PCR of CDR3 regions. TCRdb independently ran MiXCR on the multiplex PCR reads; one entry per CDR3 protein. The profile covers around 400,000 distinct CDR3 sequences, with 21% appearing a single time and around 15% taken by the ten largest. Regarding this clonotype: Its target is unknown.

Stated time point: persistent/refractory GD, antithyroid drugs over 5 years with positive TRAb. The TCR library was made from RNA extracted from PBMCs. American Thyroid Association guidelines defined Graves' disease diagnosis. Peripheral blood, at around 8.8 milliliters, went into EDTA tubes. This CDR3 contains 14 residues. Per germline, CDR1 MNHNS and CDR2 SASEGT. V lost 6 bases to trimming and J lost 4 bases; unmatched junction nucleotides: 5. Sample: peripheral blood mononuclear cells (PBMCs), taken when the disease was refractory, from a patient treated with antithyroid drugs. The TCR originated in a female donor with Graves disease. The chain has TRBV6-1 and TRBJ2-7, with TRBD1 identical over 11 bases. CDR3: CASRGTGGRYEQYF. The CDR3 coding sequence is TGTGCCAGCAGGGGGACAGGGGGTCGGTACGAGCAGTACTTC.